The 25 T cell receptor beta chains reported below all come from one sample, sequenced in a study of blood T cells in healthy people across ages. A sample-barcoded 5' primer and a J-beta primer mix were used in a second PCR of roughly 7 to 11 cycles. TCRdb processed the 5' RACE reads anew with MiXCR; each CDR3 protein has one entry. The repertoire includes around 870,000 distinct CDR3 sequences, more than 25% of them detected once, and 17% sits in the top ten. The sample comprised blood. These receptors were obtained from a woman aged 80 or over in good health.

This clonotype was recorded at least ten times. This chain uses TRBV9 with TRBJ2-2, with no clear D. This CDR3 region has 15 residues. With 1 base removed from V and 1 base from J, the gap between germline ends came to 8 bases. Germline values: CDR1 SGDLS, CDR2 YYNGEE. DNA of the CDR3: TGTGCCAGCAGCGTACGGTGGCAGAACACCGGGGAGCTGTTTTTT. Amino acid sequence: CASSVRWQNTGELFF.

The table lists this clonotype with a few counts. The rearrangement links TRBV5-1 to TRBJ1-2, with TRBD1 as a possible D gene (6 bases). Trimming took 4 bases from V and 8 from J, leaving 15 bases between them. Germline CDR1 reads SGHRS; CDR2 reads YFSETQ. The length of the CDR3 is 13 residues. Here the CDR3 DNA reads TGCGCCAGCAGCCCGTGGGGGGGGCAAGGCTACACCTTC. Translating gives CASSPWGGQGYTF.

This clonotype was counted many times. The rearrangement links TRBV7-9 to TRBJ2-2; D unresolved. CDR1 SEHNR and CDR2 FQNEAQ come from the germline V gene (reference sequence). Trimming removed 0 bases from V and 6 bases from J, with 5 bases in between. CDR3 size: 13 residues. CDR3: CASSLAGSGELFF. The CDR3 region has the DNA TGTGCCAGCAGCTTAGCAGGGTCCGGGGAGCTGTTTTTT.

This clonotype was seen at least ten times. The CDR3 DNA reads as TGTGCCAGCAGTTCCGGACTAGAGAGAGATACGCAGTATTTT. Its protein is CASSSGLERDTQYF. The chain employs TRBV12-3 or TRBV12-4 and TRBJ2-3, with 7 bases fitting TRBD2. The CDR3 is 14 amino acids. The ends lost 4 bases at V and 5 bases at J; junction bases unmatched: 6.

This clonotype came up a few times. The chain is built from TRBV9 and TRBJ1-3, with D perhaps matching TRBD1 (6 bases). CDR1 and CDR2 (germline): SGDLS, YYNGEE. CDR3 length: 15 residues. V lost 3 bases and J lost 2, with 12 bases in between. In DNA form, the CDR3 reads TGTGCCAGCAGCGCCCAGGGGACCCCTGGAAACACCATATATTTT. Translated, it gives CASSAQGTPGNTIYF.

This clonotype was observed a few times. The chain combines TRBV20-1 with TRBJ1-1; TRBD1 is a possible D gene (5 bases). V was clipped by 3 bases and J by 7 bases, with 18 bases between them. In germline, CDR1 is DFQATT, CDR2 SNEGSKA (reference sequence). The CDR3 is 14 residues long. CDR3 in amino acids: CSARGMKDRLEAFF. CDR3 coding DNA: TGCAGTGCTAGGGGGATGAAAGACAGACTTGAAGCTTTCTTT.

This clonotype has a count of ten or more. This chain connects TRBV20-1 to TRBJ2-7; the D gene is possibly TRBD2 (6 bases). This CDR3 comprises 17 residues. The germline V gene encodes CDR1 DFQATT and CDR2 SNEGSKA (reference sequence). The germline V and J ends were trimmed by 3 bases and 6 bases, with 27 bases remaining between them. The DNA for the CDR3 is TGCAGTGCTAGGCCAAAAACAATACCGGGACTGGTACGCGAGCAGTACTTC. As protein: CSARPKTIPGLVREQYF.

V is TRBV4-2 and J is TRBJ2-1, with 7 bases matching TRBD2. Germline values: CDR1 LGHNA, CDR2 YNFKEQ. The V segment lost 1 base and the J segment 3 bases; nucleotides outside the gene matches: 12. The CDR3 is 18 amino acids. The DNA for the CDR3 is TGTGCCAGCAGCCAAGGGTCTTCGCTAGCGGAGGACTACAATGAGCAGTTCTTC. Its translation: CASSQGSSLAEDYNEQFF.

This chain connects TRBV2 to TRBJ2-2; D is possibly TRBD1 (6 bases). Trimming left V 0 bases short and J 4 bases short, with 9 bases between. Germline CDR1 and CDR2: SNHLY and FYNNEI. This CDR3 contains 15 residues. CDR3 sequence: CASSEAGTLTGELFF. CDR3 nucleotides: TGTGCCAGCAGTGAAGCCGGGACACTCACCGGGGAGCTGTTTTTT.

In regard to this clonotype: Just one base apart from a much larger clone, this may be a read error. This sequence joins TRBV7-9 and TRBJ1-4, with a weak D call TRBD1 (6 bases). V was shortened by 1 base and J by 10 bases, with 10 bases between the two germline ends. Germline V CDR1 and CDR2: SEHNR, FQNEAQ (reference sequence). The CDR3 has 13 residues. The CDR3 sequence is CASSLGGAAKLFF. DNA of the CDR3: TGTGCCAGCAGCTTAGGGGGGGCCGCAAAACTGTTTTTT.

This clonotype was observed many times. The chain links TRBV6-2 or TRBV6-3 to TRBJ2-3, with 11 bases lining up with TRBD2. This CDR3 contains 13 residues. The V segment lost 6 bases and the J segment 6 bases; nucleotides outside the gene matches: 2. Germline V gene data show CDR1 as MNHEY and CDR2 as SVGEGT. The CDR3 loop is CASRTSGADTQYF. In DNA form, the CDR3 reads TGTGCCAGCAGGACTAGCGGGGCCGATACGCAGTATTTT.

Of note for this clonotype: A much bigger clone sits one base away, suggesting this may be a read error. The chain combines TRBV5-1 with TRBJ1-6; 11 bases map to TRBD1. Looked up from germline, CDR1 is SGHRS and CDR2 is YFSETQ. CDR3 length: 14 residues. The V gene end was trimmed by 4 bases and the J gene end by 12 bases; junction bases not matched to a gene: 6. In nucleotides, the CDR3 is TGCGCCAGCAGCCCGGGACAGGGGGAGTTACCCCTCCACTTT. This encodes CASSPGQGELPLHF.

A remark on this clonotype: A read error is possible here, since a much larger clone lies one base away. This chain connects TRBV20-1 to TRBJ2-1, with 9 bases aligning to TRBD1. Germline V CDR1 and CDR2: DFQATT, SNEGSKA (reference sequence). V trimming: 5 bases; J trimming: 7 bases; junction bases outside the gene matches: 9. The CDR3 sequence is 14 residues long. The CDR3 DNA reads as TGCAGTGCTCCACGGACAGGGGTTTGGAATGAGCAGTTCTTC. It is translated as CSAPRTGVWNEQFF.

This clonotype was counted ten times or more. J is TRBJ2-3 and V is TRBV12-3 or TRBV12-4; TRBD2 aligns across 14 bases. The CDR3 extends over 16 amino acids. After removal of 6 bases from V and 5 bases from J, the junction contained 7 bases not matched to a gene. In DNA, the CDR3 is TGTGCCAGCAGCTTGGGACTAGCGGGGGCCGGAGATACGCAGTATTTT. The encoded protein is CASSLGLAGAGDTQYF.

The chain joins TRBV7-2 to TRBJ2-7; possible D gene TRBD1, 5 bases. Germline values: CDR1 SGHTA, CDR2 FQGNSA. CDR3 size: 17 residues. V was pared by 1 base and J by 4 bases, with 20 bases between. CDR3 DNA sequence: TGTGCCAGCAGCTTAGGGGGCGCGGCCGGTGGAGTTTACGAGCAGTACTTC. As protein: CASSLGGAAGGVYEQYF.

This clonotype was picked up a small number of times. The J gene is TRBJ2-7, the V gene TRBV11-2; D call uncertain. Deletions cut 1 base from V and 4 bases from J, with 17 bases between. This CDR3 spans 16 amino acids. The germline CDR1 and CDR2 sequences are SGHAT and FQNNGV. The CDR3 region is CASSLATQRAQYEQYF. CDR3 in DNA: TGTGCCAGCAGCTTAGCTACCCAAAGGGCGCAGTACGAGCAGTACTTC.

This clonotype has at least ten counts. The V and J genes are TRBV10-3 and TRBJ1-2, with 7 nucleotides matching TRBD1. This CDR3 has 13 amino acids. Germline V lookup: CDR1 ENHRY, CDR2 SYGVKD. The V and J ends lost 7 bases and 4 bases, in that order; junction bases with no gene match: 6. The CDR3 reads CAITAGQFYGYTF. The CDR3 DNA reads TGTGCCATCACCGCGGGACAGTTCTATGGCTACACCTTC.

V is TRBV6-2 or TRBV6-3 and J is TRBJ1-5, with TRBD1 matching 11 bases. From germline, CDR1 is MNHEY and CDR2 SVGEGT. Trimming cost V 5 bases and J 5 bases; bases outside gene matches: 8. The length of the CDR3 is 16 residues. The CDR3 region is CASSQRTGGWDQPQHF. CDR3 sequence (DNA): TGTGCCAGCAGTCAACGGACAGGGGGCTGGGATCAGCCCCAGCATTTT.

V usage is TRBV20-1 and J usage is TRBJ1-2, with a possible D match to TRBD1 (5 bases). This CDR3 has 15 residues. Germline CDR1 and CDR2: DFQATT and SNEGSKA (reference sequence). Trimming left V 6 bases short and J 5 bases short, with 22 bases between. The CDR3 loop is CSADAGHLLRYGYTF. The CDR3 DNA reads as TGCAGTGCAGACGCAGGACATCTCCTGAGGTATGGCTACACCTTC.

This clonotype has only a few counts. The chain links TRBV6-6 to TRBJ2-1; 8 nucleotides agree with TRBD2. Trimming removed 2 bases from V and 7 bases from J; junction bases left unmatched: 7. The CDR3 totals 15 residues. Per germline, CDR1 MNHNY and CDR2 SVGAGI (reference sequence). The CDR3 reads CASSYGGTRSNEQFF. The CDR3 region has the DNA TGTGCCAGCAGTTACGGCGGGACTAGGTCGAATGAGCAGTTCTTC.

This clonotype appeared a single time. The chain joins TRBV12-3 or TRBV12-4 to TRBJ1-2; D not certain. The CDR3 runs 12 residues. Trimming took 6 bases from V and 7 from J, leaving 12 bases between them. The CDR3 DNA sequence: TGTGCCAGCAGCACCACAAACGGTGGCTACACCTTC. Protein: CASSTTNGGYTF.

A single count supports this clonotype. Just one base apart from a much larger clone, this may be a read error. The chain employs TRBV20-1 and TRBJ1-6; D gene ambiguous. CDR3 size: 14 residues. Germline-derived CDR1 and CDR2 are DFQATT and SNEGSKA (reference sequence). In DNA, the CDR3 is TGCAGTACTAGAGGGAGCTCCTATAATTCACCCCGCCACTTT. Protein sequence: CSTRGSSYNSPRHF.

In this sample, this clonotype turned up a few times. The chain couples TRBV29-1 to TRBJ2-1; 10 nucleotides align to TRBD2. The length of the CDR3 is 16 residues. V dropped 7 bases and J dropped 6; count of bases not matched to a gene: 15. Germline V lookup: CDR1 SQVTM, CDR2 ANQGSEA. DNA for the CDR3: TGCAGCGCTGGTATGGGACTAGCGAGAGGGGGCAATGAGCAGTTCTTC. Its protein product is CSAGMGLARGGNEQFF.

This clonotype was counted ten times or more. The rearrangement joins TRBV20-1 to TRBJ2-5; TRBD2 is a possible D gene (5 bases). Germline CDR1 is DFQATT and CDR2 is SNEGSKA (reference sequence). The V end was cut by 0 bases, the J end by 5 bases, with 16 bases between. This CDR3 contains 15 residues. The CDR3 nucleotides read TGCAGTGCTAGAGATCGGGGTTCCATCGGGGAGACCCAGTACTTC. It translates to CSARDRGSIGETQYF.

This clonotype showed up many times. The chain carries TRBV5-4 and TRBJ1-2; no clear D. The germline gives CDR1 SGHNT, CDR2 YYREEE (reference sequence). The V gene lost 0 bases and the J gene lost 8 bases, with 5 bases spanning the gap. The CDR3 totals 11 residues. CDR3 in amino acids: CASSLDGGYTF. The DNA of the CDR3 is TGTGCCAGCAGCTTGGATGGGGGCTACACCTTC.